One sample yielded the 32 T cell receptor beta chains listed below, sequenced in a study of T cell repertoires in cytomegalovirus infection. From the reads, TCRdb called clonotypes with MiXCR, one entry per CDR3 protein. The sample lists 130,000 or so distinct CDR3 sequences, about 6.5% occurring once. The specimen sequenced was PBMCs. The source is a human donor in good health (CMV status not recorded). Some clones in this sample may be carry-over from other donors' samples.

This clonotype was observed at least ten times. The chain recombines TRBV7-2 with TRBJ2-3, with 9 bases lining up with TRBD2. Trimming cost V 5 bases and J 3 bases; bases outside gene matches: 6. The CDR3 loop spans 15 amino acids. Per germline, CDR1 SGHTA and CDR2 FQGNSA. The CDR3 DNA follows: TGTGCCAGCAGCCCAAACAGCGGGGGGACAGATACGCAGTATTTT. Amino acid sequence: CASSPNSGGTDTQYF.

The sample holds many counts of this clonotype. This chain links TRBV28 with TRBJ1-3; unclear D gene. This CDR3 region has 17 residues. Trimming stripped 3 bases from V and 0 bases from J, with 15 bases between. In germline, CDR1 is MDHEN, CDR2 SYDVKM. The CDR3 nucleotides are TGTGCCAGCAGTTTTGCCCTGAGGAGGATCTCTGGAAACACCATATATTTT. Translating gives CASSFALRRISGNTIYF. Together with reference TRBV28 and TRBJ1-3, the CDR3 gives the full variable domain: DVKVTQSSRYLVKRTGEKVFLECVQDMDHENMFWYRQDPGLGLRLIYFSYDVKMKEKGDIPEGYSVSREKKERFSLILESASTNQTSMYLCASSFALRRISGNTIYFGEGSWLTVV.

This clonotype was counted many times. This chain joins TRBV7-2 and TRBJ1-2, with D unclear. This CDR3 is 13 amino acids long. V dropped 0 bases and J dropped 0 bases, with 2 bases sitting between them. Germline CDR1 and CDR2: SGHTA and FQGNSA. The chain's CDR3 is CASSLAPNYGYTF. For the CDR3, the DNA is TGTGCCAGCAGCTTAGCGCCTAACTATGGCTACACCTTC.

This clonotype was recorded at least ten times. V usage is TRBV4-1 and J usage is TRBJ1-1; 7 bases map to TRBD1. CDR1 is MGHRA, CDR2 YSYEKL, per germline. The CDR3 spans 14 residues. With 4 bases clipped from V and 6 bases from J, the junction kept 8 bases outside the gene matches. Here the CDR3 reads CASSRQGDFAEAFF. CDR3 sequence (DNA): TGCGCCAGCAGCCGGCAGGGGGATTTCGCTGAAGCTTTCTTT.

This clonotype was seen only once. The CDR3: CSARRTMGGNYEQYF. DNA for the CDR3: TGCAGTGCTAGGAGGACGATGGGGGGGAACTACGAGCAGTACTTC. This sequence joins TRBV20-1 and TRBJ2-7; 7 bases agree with TRBD2. The germline V gene has CDR1 DFQATT and CDR2 SNEGSKA (reference sequence). The V and J ends lost 3 bases and 3 bases, in that order; junction bases with no gene match: 11. This CDR3 spans 15 amino acids.

This clonotype was counted at least ten times. This sequence joins TRBV7-2 and TRBJ2-3; 8 positions agree with TRBD1. Germline assignment: CDR1 SGHTA and CDR2 FQGNSA. V lost 5 bases to trimming and J lost 0 bases; unmatched junction nucleotides: 4. The CDR3 runs 15 residues. The CDR3 region is CASSPDRASTDTQYF. Written as DNA, the CDR3 is TGTGCCAGCAGCCCGGACAGGGCTAGCACAGATACGCAGTATTTT.

This clonotype was picked up one time. The chain recombines TRBV11-2 with TRBJ2-7; D is unclear. V gave up 3 bases and J gave up 1 base, with 13 bases separating them. Germline CDR1 and CDR2: SGHAT and FQNNGV. The CDR3 has 15 amino acids. The chain's CDR3 is CASSFGRTYSYEQYF. For the CDR3, the DNA is TGTGCCAGCAGCTTTGGCAGGACCTATTCCTACGAGCAGTACTTC.

The rearrangement uses TRBV19 and TRBJ2-7, with TRBD1 matching 8 bases. V shed 5 bases and J 7 bases; nucleotides not matched to a gene: 7. The CDR3 is 13 residues long. In germline, CDR1 is LNHDA, CDR2 SQIVND (reference sequence). The CDR3 is CASSLGQVGEQYF. CDR3 coding DNA: TGTGCCAGTAGTCTGGGACAGGTCGGGGAGCAGTACTTC. Supplemented by reference TRBV19 and TRBJ2-7, the full variable domain reads DGGITQSPKYLFRKEGQNVTLSCEQNLNHDAMYWYRQDPGQGLRLIYYSQIVNDFQKGDIAEGYSVSREKKESFPLTVTSAQKNPTAFYLCASSLGQVGEQYFGPGTRLTVT.

The gene calls are TRBV29-1 and TRBJ2-1; possible D gene TRBD2, 6 bases. The V end was cut by 1 base, the J end by 2 bases, with 12 bases between. CDR3 length: 15 residues. CDR1 SQVTM and CDR2 ANQGSEA come from the germline V gene. DNA of the CDR3: TGCAGCGTTGAAGCGGCGACTAGGGCCTACAATGAGCAGTTCTTC. This gives the protein CSVEAATRAYNEQFF.

A remark on this clonotype: At one boundary the junction diverges from the germline segment, which might be a read error. The chain is built from TRBV19 and TRBJ2-3, with D unclear. Looked up from germline, CDR1 is LNHDA and CDR2 is SQIVND (reference sequence). The CDR3 length is 13 residues. The CDR3 reads CAGSIRPTDTQYF. The CDR3 DNA reads as TGTGCCGGTAGTATCCGGCCGACAGATACGCAGTATTTT.

The chain employs TRBV14 and TRBJ2-3, with D possibly TRBD2 on 6 matching bases. Per the germline V gene, CDR1 is SGHDN and CDR2 is FVKESK. This CDR3 spans 15 amino acids. Trimming cost V 3 bases and J 0 bases, with 10 bases left between them. CDR3 protein: CASSHWGESTDTQYF. The DNA for the CDR3 is TGTGCCAGCAGCCACTGGGGGGAAAGCACAGATACGCAGTATTTT. The entire variable domain, with the rest obtained from reference TRBV14 and TRBJ2-3, is as follows: EAGVTQFPSHSVIEKGQTVTLRCDPISGHDNLYWYRRVMGKEIKFLLHFVKESKQDESGMPNNRFLAERTGGTYSTLKVQPAELEDSGVYFCASSHWGESTDTQYFGPGTRLTVL.

This clonotype was recorded a few times. The chain uses TRBV9 and TRBJ1-6, with D hard to call. The CDR3 is made up of 17 amino acids. Germline-derived CDR1 and CDR2 are SGDLS and YYNGEE. Trimming stripped 5 bases from V and 4 bases from J, with 19 bases between. The CDR3 coding sequence is TGTGCCAGCAGTCGTAGAGAATCCCCGAGGTATAATTCACCCCTCCACTTT. Translation: CASSRRESPRYNSPLHF.

This clonotype was seen many times. The gene calls are TRBV19 and TRBJ1-1; D not certain. Per the germline V gene, CDR1 is LNHDA and CDR2 is SQIVND (reference sequence). The length of the CDR3 is 15 residues. V lost 5 bases to trimming and J lost 7 bases, with 20 bases between them. CDR3 in amino acids: CASSETLRTYNEAFF. The CDR3 region has the DNA TGTGCCAGTAGTGAGACCCTTCGGACGTACAATGAAGCTTTCTTT.

This clonotype occurred many times. The chain has TRBV20-1 and TRBJ1-5; TRBD1 is a possible D gene (5 bases). The germline V and J ends were trimmed by 3 bases and 0 bases, with 9 bases remaining between them. The CDR3 is 14 amino acids. Germline V lookup: CDR1 DFQATT, CDR2 SNEGSKA (reference sequence). CDR3 sequence reads: CSARVDSSNQPQHF. The DNA of the CDR3 is TGCAGTGCTAGGGTTGACAGTAGCAATCAGCCCCAGCATTTT.

This clonotype appeared many times. Relative to the germline gene, one junction end is altered; a read error may explain this. The chain joins TRBV7-6 to TRBJ1-1, with 7 bases aligning to TRBD1. This CDR3 is 14 amino acids long. From germline, CDR1 is SGHVS and CDR2 FNYEAQ. As DNA, the CDR3 is TGTGCCAGCAGCTTGGCACAGGGGAACGCTGAAGCTTTCTTT. The encoded protein is CASSLAQGNAEAFF.

The chain recombines TRBV29-1 with TRBJ1-1, with a possible D match to TRBD1 (6 bases). Trimming removed 5 bases at V and 1 base at J, with 11 bases between. This CDR3 region has 13 residues. Germline-derived CDR1 and CDR2 are SQVTM and ANQGSEA. The CDR3 is CSVRRGGNTEAFF. For the CDR3, the DNA is TGCAGCGTTCGAAGGGGGGGGAACACTGAAGCTTTCTTT.

This clonotype showed up many times. This chain joins TRBV19 and TRBJ1-1; D perhaps matches TRBD1 (5 bases). Trimming took 2 bases from V and 6 from J, leaving 10 bases between them. Germline V gene lookup returns CDR1 LNHDA and CDR2 SQIVND (reference sequence). The CDR3 length is 13 residues. The CDR3 protein is CASSISPTAEAFF. Written as DNA, the CDR3 is TGTGCCAGTAGTATATCCCCGACAGCTGAAGCTTTCTTT.

Many counts were recorded for this clonotype. J is TRBJ2-7 and V is TRBV28, with a tentative D call TRBD2 (6 bases). The V end lost 4 bases, the J end lost 1 base, and 14 bases lay between the germline ends. The CDR3 has 15 amino acids. CDR1 MDHEN and CDR2 SYDVKM come from the germline V gene. The CDR3 here is CASSSLAGSSYEQYF. CDR3 in DNA: TGTGCCAGCAGTTCCTTGGCGGGGAGTTCCTACGAGCAGTACTTC.

This clonotype was counted ten times or more. The gene calls are TRBV29-1 and TRBJ1-2, with TRBD1 matching 9 bases. The CDR3 extends over 13 amino acids. With 6 bases clipped from V and 8 bases from J, the junction kept 10 bases outside the gene matches. Germline lookup yields CDR1 SQVTM and CDR2 ANQGSEA. In nucleotides, the CDR3 is TGCAGCGTCACTCCGGGACAGGGTAAAGGCTACACCTTC. It codes for CSVTPGQGKGYTF.

This clonotype has ten or more counts. The chain carries TRBV20-1 and TRBJ1-3; D is uncertain. The CDR3 is 16 residues long. Germline lookup yields CDR1 DFQATT and CDR2 SNEGSKA (reference sequence). Trimming cost V 3 bases and J 0 bases, with 15 bases left between them. The CDR3 loop reads CSARDPESHSGNTIYF. The CDR3 region has the DNA TGCAGTGCTAGGGACCCAGAGTCTCACTCTGGAAACACCATATATTTT.

At least ten counts were recorded for this clonotype. The chain joins TRBV18 to TRBJ2-5, with 7 bases identical to TRBD2. In germline, CDR1 is KGHSH, CDR2 LQKENI. This CDR3 is built from 14 residues. The J segment lost 7 bases and the V segment lost 3 bases, leaving 8 bases of the junction unmatched. This CDR3 is CASSPGLDSGTQYF. The CDR3 DNA reads TGTGCCAGCTCACCCGGACTAGATTCCGGGACCCAGTACTTC.

This clonotype was observed at least ten times. J is TRBJ1-4 and V is TRBV15, with TRBD1 identical over 7 bases. The V segment lost 5 bases and the J segment 5 bases; nucleotides outside the gene matches: 11. Germline V CDR1 and CDR2: LNHNV, YYDKDF (reference sequence). This CDR3 has 16 residues. Here the CDR3 reads CATSGPPGQLNEKLFF. For the CDR3, the DNA is TGTGCCACCAGCGGGCCACCGGGACAGCTAAATGAAAAACTGTTTTTT.

This clonotype was observed at least ten times. As DNA, the CDR3 is TGCGCCAGCAGCCCCAGACAGGGGGTTTACAATGAGCAGTTCTTC. The encoded protein is CASSPRQGVYNEQFF. The chain combines TRBV4-1 with TRBJ2-1, with 9 bases lining up with TRBD1. Germline loops: CDR1 MGHRA, CDR2 YSYEKL. The CDR3 consists of 15 residues. V gave up 4 bases and J gave up 4 bases; unmatched junction bases: 5.

This clonotype was seen repeatedly, ten times or more. The chain links TRBV7-2 to TRBJ2-3; no reliable D call. This CDR3 region has 15 residues. CDR1 is SGHTA and CDR2 is FQGNSA in the germline V gene. V shed 5 bases and J shed 6 bases, with 18 bases lying between them. The CDR3, as DNA: TGTGCCAGCAGCCCGGCGCTTAGAACCCTCGATACGCAGTATTTT. Protein product: CASSPALRTLDTQYF.

This clonotype has a count of ten or more. The chain has TRBV19 and TRBJ2-3; D not certain. Germline V gives CDR1 LNHDA, CDR2 SQIVND (reference sequence). V dropped 6 bases and J dropped 6 bases, with 10 bases sitting between them. There are 12 residues in the CDR3. CDR3 in DNA: TGTGCCAGTAGGCCGTTGGGGGATACGCAGTATTTT. As protein: CASRPLGDTQYF.

This clonotype was seen a handful of times. The rearrangement joins TRBV12-3 or TRBV12-4 to TRBJ1-5; D ambiguous. Trimming stripped 5 bases from V and 0 bases from J, with 11 bases between. This CDR3 is 15 amino acids long. CDR3 nucleotide sequence: TGTGCCAGCAGTCCGGACGGGAATAGCAATCAGCCCCAGCATTTT. Its translation is CASSPDGNSNQPQHF.

This clonotype was seen only a few times. The chain employs TRBV6-2 or TRBV6-3 and TRBJ2-5, with D uncertain. Germline CDR1 reads MNHEY; CDR2 reads SVGEGT. Trimming removed 0 bases at V and 5 bases at J, with 4 bases between. The CDR3 runs to 12 residues. The CDR3, as DNA: TGTGCCAGCAGTTACTCTTCCGAGACCCAGTACTTC. This translates into CASSYSSETQYF.

This clonotype was detected only a few times. This chain joins TRBV27 and TRBJ2-7; TRBD1 might be the D (6 bases). From germline, CDR1 is MNHEY and CDR2 SMNVEV (reference sequence). Deletions cut 4 bases from V and 6 bases from J, with 16 bases between. The CDR3 loop spans 14 amino acids. CDR3 protein: CASSSLGQPREQYF. CDR3 coding DNA: TGTGCCAGCAGTTCCCTAGGACAGCCTCGCGAGCAGTACTTC.

This clonotype was counted a few times. V usage is TRBV20-1 and J usage is TRBJ1-5; 7 bases agree with TRBD1. Trimming took 3 bases from V and 2 from J; bases not matched to a gene: 4. This CDR3 contains 14 residues. Germline-derived CDR1 and CDR2 are DFQATT and SNEGSKA (reference sequence). The CDR3 is CSASGQGGNQPQHF. DNA for the CDR3: TGCAGTGCTAGTGGGCAGGGGGGCAATCAGCCCCAGCATTTT.

This clonotype came up many times. The genes are TRBV24-1 and TRBJ2-3; 7 bases are a match to TRBD1. This CDR3 has 19 residues. J gave up 0 bases and V 4 bases, and 15 bases lay outside the gene matches. Germline CDR1 is KGHDR and CDR2 is SFDVKD. CDR3 sequence (DNA): TGTGCCACCAGTGACCCTTCAAGCCGGGACAGTACTAGCACAGATACGCAGTATTTT. Translation: CATSDPSSRDSTSTDTQYF.

This clonotype was counted many times. V gene TRBV20-1 combines with J gene TRBJ2-5, with D uncertain. The CDR3 contains 11 residues. V lost 1 base to trimming and J lost 5 bases, with 5 bases between them. CDR1 is DFQATT and CDR2 is SNEGSKA in the germline V gene (reference sequence). The CDR3 loop is CSARGWETQYF. CDR3 nucleotides: TGCAGTGCTAGAGGGTGGGAGACCCAGTACTTC.

This clonotype was picked up many times. This CDR3 is CASSPRTSGVYEQYF. CDR3 nucleotide sequence: TGTGCCAGCAGCCCGCGGACTAGCGGGGTATACGAGCAGTACTTC. This sequence joins TRBV11-1 and TRBJ2-7, with 12 bases that match TRBD2. Germline V gives CDR1 SGHAT, CDR2 FQDESV (reference sequence). The length of the CDR3 is 15 residues. The ends lost 5 bases at V and 4 bases at J; junction bases unmatched: 6.